The clone carrying this T cell receptor (beta chain) was seen just once. The data are from a study of blood T cell repertoires in COVID-19. Study background: The samples span acute and convalescent COVID-19 from the United States, Italy and Spain. PBMCs, B-cell-depleted T cells, or T cells provided the cDNA or gDNA that made up the material.

This CDR3 spans 16 amino acids. Germline V lookup: CDR1 KGHSH, CDR2 LQKENI. Unmatched junction bases numbered 4, after V lost 1 base and J lost 1 base. In the original workflow: Estimates of nucleated cell counts were drawn from the amplification of reference gene primers. Clones were sequenced by immunoSEQ multiplex PCR, and TCRdb holds only the in-frame ones, with some missing. Clone size and V and J calls were adopted from that table, with D and trimming inferred from the DNA. The table records fewer than 300,000 clones, approximately 81% of them present only once. The source material was peripheral blood. The TCR originated in a woman in her late teens or twenties with acute or convalescent COVID-19. The chain has TRBV18 and TRBJ2-3; TRBD1 aligns across 8 bases. CDR3 bases: TGTGCCAGCTCACCACTAGACAGGGGCGGCACAGATACGCAGTATTTT. Amino acid sequence: CASSPLDRGGTDTQYF.